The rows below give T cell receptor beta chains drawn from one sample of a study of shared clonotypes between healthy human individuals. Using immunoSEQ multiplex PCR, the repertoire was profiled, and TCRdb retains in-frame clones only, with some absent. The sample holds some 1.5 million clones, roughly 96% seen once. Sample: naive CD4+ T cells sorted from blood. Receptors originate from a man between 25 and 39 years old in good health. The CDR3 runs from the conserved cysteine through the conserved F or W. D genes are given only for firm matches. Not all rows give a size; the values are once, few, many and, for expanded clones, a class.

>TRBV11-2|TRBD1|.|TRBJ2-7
CASSIGGTGSEQYF
TGTGCCAGCAGCATAGGGGGGACAGGGAGCGAGCAGTACTTC
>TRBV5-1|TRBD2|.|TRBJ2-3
CASSSAGADTQYF
TGCGCCAGCAGCTCGGCGGGGGCAGATACGCAGTATTTT
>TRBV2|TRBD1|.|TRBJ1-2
CASSGKTGSGDGYTF
TGTGCCAGCAGTGGCAAGACAGGGTCCGGGGATGGCTACACCTTC
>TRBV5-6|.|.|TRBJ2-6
CASSLGATGANVLTF
TGTGCCAGCAGCTTAGGGGCCACTGGGGCCAACGTCCTGACTTTC
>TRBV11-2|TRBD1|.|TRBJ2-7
CASSLAGGHYEQYF
TGTGCCAGCAGCTTAGCAGGGGGCCACTACGAGCAGTACTTC
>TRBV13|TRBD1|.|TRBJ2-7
CASSSGTGNYEQYF
TGTGCCAGCAGCTCCGGGACAGGGAACTACGAGCAGTACTTC
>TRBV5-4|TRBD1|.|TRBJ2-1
CASSSLAGQGTQYNEQFF
TGTGCCAGCAGCTCACTTGCCGGACAGGGGACGCAATACAATGAGCAGTTCTTC
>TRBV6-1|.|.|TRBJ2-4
CASSEGGDIQYF
TGTGCCAGCAGTGAGGGCGGGGACATTCAGTACTTC
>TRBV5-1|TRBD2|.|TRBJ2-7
CASSLAAGEGEQYF
TGCGCCAGCAGCTTGGCTGCGGGGGAGGGCGAGCAGTACTTC
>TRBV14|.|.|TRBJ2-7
CASSQGSPDEQYF
TGTGCCAGCAGCCAAGGATCGCCAGACGAGCAGTACTTC
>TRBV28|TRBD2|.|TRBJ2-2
CASSSTGLAGLGGELFF
TGTGCCAGCAGCTCGACGGGACTAGCGGGACTAGGCGGGGAGCTGTTTTTT
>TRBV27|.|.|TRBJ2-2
CASLKRGGPLTGELFF
TGTGCCAGCCTAAAACGTGGGGGGCCCCTCACCGGGGAGCTGTTTTTT
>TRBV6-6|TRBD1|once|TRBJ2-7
CASSHRGRNSYEQYF
TGTGCCAGCAGTCACAGGGGTAGGAACTCCTACGAGCAGTACTTC
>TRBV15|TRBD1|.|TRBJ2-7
CATSRDVRGRNEQYF
TGTGCCACCAGCAGAGACGTCAGGGGGCGTAACGAGCAGTACTTC
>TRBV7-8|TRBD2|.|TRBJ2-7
CASSLEAAGGTYEQYF
TGTGCCAGCAGCTTAGAGGCAGCGGGAGGAACCTACGAGCAGTACTTC
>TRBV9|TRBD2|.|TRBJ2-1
CASSPPGLGNDEQFF
TGTGCCAGCAGCCCCCCGGGACTAGGGAACGATGAGCAGTTCTTC
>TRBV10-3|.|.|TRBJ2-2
CAIRRLANTGELFF
TGTGCCATCAGGAGACTAGCGAACACCGGGGAGCTGTTTTTT
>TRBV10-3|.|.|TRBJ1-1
CAIGEYTEAFF
TGTGCCATCGGGGAATACACTGAAGCTTTCTTT
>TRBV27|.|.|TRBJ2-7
CASSLYPGTYEQYF
TGTGCCAGCAGTTTATATCCGGGAACGTACGAGCAGTACTTC
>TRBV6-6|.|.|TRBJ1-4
CASSYSTQKEKLFF
TGTGCCAGCAGTTACTCGACACAGAAAGAAAAACTGTTTTTT
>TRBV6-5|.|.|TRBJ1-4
CASSYKEYEKLFF
TGTGCCAGCAGTTACAAGGAATATGAAAAACTGTTTTTT
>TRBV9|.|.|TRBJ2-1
CASSVGGTNEQFF
TGTGCCAGCAGCGTAGGTGGGACCAATGAGCAGTTCTTC
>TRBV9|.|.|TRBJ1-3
CASSPGERVGDTIYF
TGTGCCAGCAGCCCTGGAGAGAGAGTAGGGGACACCATATATTTT
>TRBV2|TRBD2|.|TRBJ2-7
CASSTIGGRAKDKYF
TGTGCCAGCAGTACAATAGGCGGGAGGGCCAAAGATAAGTACTTC
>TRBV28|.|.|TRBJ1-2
CASSLSGRGGSYGYTF
TGTGCCAGCAGTTTATCGGGCAGGGGCGGATCCTATGGCTACACCTTC
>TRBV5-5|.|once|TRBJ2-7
CASSQITRSYEQYF
TGTGCCAGCAGCCAAATAACAAGGTCCTACGAGCAGTACTTC
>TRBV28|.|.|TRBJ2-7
CASSLAGNEQYF
TGTGCCAGCAGTTTAGCGGGCAACGAGCAGTACTTC
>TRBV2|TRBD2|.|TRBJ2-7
CASRPGLAGTYEQYF
TGTGCCAGCAGGCCCGGACTAGCGGGGACCTACGAGCAGTACTTC
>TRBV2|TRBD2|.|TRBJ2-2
CASSGGTSGRPTNTGELFF
TGTGCCAGCAGCGGAGGGACTAGCGGGAGGCCCACGAACACCGGGGAGCTGTTTTTT
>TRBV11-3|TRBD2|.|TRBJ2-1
CASSLDPSGGPPYNEQFF
TGTGCCAGCAGCTTAGATCCATCGGGAGGGCCGCCCTACAATGAGCAGTTCTTC
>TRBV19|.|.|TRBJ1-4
CASSIGLYEKLFF
TGTGCCAGTAGTATTGGACTCTACGAAAAACTGTTTTTT
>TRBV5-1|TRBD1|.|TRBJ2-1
CASSVGRPGTDNEQFF
TGCGCCAGCAGCGTTGGTAGACCCGGGACAGACAATGAGCAGTTCTTC
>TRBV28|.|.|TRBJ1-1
CASSLFQGTGLLVAFF
TGTGCCAGCAGTTTATTCCAAGGGACCGGGCTCTTGGTCGCTTTCTTT
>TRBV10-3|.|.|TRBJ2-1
CAISDFAAAPGNEQFF
TGTGCCATCAGTGACTTCGCGGCGGCCCCGGGGAACGAGCAGTTCTTC
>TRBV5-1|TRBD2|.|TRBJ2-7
CASSLLTSGGSYEQYF
TGCGCCAGCAGCTTATTGACTAGCGGAGGATCCTACGAGCAGTACTTC
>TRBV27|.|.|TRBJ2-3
CATLRTDTQYF
TGTGCCACCCTCCGTACAGATACGCAGTATTTT
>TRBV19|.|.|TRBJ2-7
CASSMKAESSYEQYF
TGTGCCAGTAGTATGAAGGCGGAAAGCTCCTACGAGCAGTACTTC
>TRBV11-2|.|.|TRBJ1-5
CASSKGLISNQPQHF
TGTGCCAGCAGCAAGGGACTGATTAGCAATCAGCCCCAGCATTTT
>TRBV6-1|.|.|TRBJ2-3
CASHRDLWDTQYF
TGTGCCAGCCACCGGGACCTTTGGGATACGCAGTATTTT
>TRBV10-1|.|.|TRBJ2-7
CASSPGPPYEQYF
TGCGCCAGCAGTCCAGGACCCCCCTACGAGCAGTACTTC
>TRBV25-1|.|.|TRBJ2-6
CASSEAGAGANVLTF
TGTGCCAGCAGTGAAGCAGGGGCTGGGGCCAACGTCCTGACTTTC
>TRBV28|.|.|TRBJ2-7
CASSLAGFHGEQYF
TGTGCCAGCAGTTTAGCTGGGTTTCACGGCGAGCAGTACTTC
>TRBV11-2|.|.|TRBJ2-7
CASSLVGSMGEQYF
TGTGCCAGCAGCTTAGTCGGCAGTATGGGCGAGCAGTACTTC
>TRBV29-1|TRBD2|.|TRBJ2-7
CSVATSGESSYEQYF
TGCAGCGTTGCGACTAGCGGGGAATCCTCCTACGAGCAGTACTTC
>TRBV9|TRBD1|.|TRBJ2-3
CASSVGQHGLTDTQYF
TGTGCCAGCAGCGTGGGACAGCATGGGCTCACAGATACGCAGTATTTT
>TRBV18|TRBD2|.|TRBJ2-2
CASSPALAGYTGELFF
TGTGCCAGCTCACCAGCGTTAGCGGGCTACACCGGGGAGCTGTTTTTT
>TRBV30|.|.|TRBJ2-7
CAWRGPGQNYEQYF
TGTGCCTGGAGGGGACCGGGACAAAACTACGAGCAGTACTTC
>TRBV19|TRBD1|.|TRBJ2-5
CASSGQGVSPTQETQYF
TGTGCCAGTAGTGGACAGGGGGTGAGCCCCACACAAGAGACCCAGTACTTC
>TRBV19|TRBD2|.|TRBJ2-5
CASTSRGRASETQYF
TGTGCCAGTACTTCTCGCGGGAGGGCTTCAGAGACCCAGTACTTC
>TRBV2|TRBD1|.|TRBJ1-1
CASSGQGTNTEAFF
TGTGCCAGCAGTGGACAGGGGACGAACACTGAAGCTTTCTTT
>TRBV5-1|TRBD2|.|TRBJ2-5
CASSWTLQPAGAHQETQYF
TGCGCCAGCAGCTGGACACTCCAACCAGCGGGAGCCCACCAAGAGACCCAGTACTTC
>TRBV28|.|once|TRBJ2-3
CASSSPLPGTDTQYF
TGTGCCAGCAGTTCTCCTCTTCCTGGGACAGATACGCAGTATTTT
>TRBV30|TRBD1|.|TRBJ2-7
CAWSKDRAREQYF
TGTGCCTGGAGCAAGGACAGGGCCCGCGAGCAGTACTTC